This T cell receptor (beta chain) was captured in a study of Graves' ophthalmopathy and Graves' hyperthyroidism. Study findings and constraints: Ophthalmopathy was separated from stable hyperthyroidism by a 13-signature model with over 85% sensitivity and over 75% specificity. The blood repertoire also included most expanded thyroid clonotypes above 0.001 frequency.

The count of this clonotype is one. Antigen: not known. One base away lies a much larger clone, so this may be a sequencing read error. Amplified material comprised TCR beta CDR3 regions derived from RNA transcripts. The authors performed first-round RT-PCR with HTBI primers and then a second-round multiplex PCR. MiXCR, run by TCRdb on the multiplex PCR reads, gives a single entry per CDR3 protein. The sample contains roughly 1.1 million distinct CDR3 sequences, approximately 35% of which appear only once. The receptor was derived from an adult man with Graves' hyperthyroidism. The specimen was peripheral blood or thyroid tissue (not recorded which).

The CDR3 DNA follows: TGCAGTGCTAAAGACCCTAGGACGGAAAACGAAAAACTGTTTTTT. This sequence encodes CSAKDPRTENEKLFF. The V and J genes are TRBV20-1 and TRBJ1-4; no firm D call. Germline CDR1 is DFQATT and CDR2 is SNEGSKA (reference sequence). The CDR3 extends over 15 amino acids. With 4 bases removed from V and 8 bases from J, the gap between germline ends came to 20 bases.